These 23 T cell receptor beta chains were all obtained from the same sample, sequenced in a study of blood T cell repertoires in COVID-19. Data came from immunoSEQ multiplex PCR; TCRdb stores just in-frame clones and leaves some out. The sample lists roughly 100,000 clones; about 86% were seen once. The sequenced sample consisted of peripheral blood. The receptors originated from a woman aged 80 or over with active or convalescent COVID-19.

The table lists this clone with a count of one. In DNA, the CDR3 is TGCGCCAGCAGCCTGGGACAGGGGACTTCACCCCTCCACTTT. Translated, it gives CASSLGQGTSPLHF. The chain carries TRBV5-1 and TRBJ1-6; the match to TRBD1 covers 10 bases. Germline V gene lookup returns CDR1 SGHRS and CDR2 YFSETQ. The J segment lost 9 bases and the V segment lost 4 bases, leaving 4 bases of the junction unmatched. The CDR3 is 14 amino acids.

This chain uses TRBV5-4 with TRBJ2-5; TRBD1 matches 10 bases. The CDR3 runs to 15 residues. The germline V gene encodes CDR1 SGHNT and CDR2 YYREEE (reference sequence). V shed 4 bases and J 5 bases; nucleotides not matched to a gene: 8. The DNA of the CDR3 is TGTGCCAGCAGCCTCCGACAGGGACAGGGGGAGACCCAGTACTTC. Amino acid sequence: CASSLRQGQGETQYF. The full variable domain, with the rest looked up from reference TRBV5-4 and TRBJ2-5, is ETGVTQSPTHLIKTRGQQVTLRCSSQSGHNTVSWYQQALGQGPQFIFQYYREEENGRGNFPPRFSGLQFPNYSSELNVNALELDDSALYLCASSLRQGQGETQYFGPGTRLLVL.

This chain connects TRBV6-5 to TRBJ1-1, with D possibly TRBD1 on 5 matching bases. The CDR3 is made up of 13 amino acids. Germline assignment: CDR1 MNHEY and CDR2 SVGAGI. Deletions cut 0 bases from V and 3 bases from J, with 5 bases between. In DNA form, the CDR3 reads TGTGCCAGCAGTTACTCGACAGACACTGAAGCTTTCTTT. The encoded protein is CASSYSTDTEAFF.

The rearrangement joins TRBV28 to TRBJ2-7; TRBD2 matches 9 bases. V lost 6 bases, J lost 2 bases, and 5 bases stayed unmatched. Germline CDR1 reads MDHEN; CDR2 reads SYDVKM. The CDR3 is 14 residues long. CDR3 nucleotide sequence: TGTGCCAGCAGACGCGGGGGGGCGACCTACGAGCAGTACTTC. This encodes CASRRGGATYEQYF.

CDR3 region: CASSGLGVNRGSSYNEQFF. In DNA form, the CDR3 reads TGTGCCAGCAGTGGTCTAGGGGTTAACAGGGGGAGTTCCTACAATGAGCAGTTCTTC. V gene TRBV27 combines with J gene TRBJ2-1, with 8 bases that match TRBD1. The V gene end was trimmed by 5 bases and the J gene end by 1 base; junction bases not matched to a gene: 16. The CDR3 length is 19 residues. CDR1 and CDR2 (germline): MNHEY, SMNVEV (reference sequence).

The chain carries TRBV19 and TRBJ2-7, with 8 bases identical to TRBD1. Trimming removed 6 bases from V and 3 bases from J; junction bases left unmatched: 4. The CDR3 extends over 13 amino acids. From germline, CDR1 is LNHDA and CDR2 SQIVND (reference sequence). The CDR3 is CASSVGQGYEQYF. CDR3 in DNA: TGTGCCAGTAGCGTTGGACAGGGCTACGAGCAGTACTTC.

The V gene is TRBV5-1, the J gene TRBJ1-5; no clear D gene. The CDR3 is 15 residues long. Germline V CDR1 and CDR2: SGHRS, YFSETQ. Trimming cost V 1 base and J 2 bases, with 10 bases left between them. The CDR3, as DNA: TGCGCCAGCAGCTTGACGCCCGGGGGCAATCAGCCCCAGCATTTT. Translation: CASSLTPGGNQPQHF.

The rearrangement uses TRBV9 and TRBJ1-2, with 8 nucleotides matching TRBD1. CDR3 length: 14 residues. The germline V gene has CDR1 SGDLS and CDR2 YYNGEE. V gave up 3 bases and J gave up 4 bases; unmatched junction bases: 5. The CDR3 region has the DNA TGTGCCAGCAGCGCCCGGACAGGGCGCTATGGCTACACCTTC. Translating it yields CASSARTGRYGYTF.

The CDR3, as DNA: TGTGCCAGCAGCTTCGGGACAGCCTACAATGAGCAGTTCTTC. Its translation: CASSFGTAYNEQFF. V gene TRBV5-6 combines with J gene TRBJ2-1; 7 bases agree with TRBD1. In germline, CDR1 is SGHDT, CDR2 YYEEEE. J gave up 2 bases and V 2 bases, and 1 base lay outside the gene matches. The CDR3 runs 14 residues. Full variable domain (rest looked up from reference TRBV5-6 and TRBJ2-1): DAGVTQSPTHLIKTRGQQVTLRCSPKSGHDTVSWYQQALGQGPQFIFQYYEEEERQRGNFPDRFSGHQFPNYSSELNVNALLLGDSALYLCASSFGTAYNEQFFGPGTRLTVL.

The J gene is TRBJ2-2, the V gene TRBV5-1; D is uncertain. Between the trimmed V and J ends, which lost 0 bases and 2 bases, there was a span of 8 bases. There are 15 residues in the CDR3. The germline CDR1 and CDR2 sequences are SGHRS and YFSETQ. CDR3 sequence reads: CASSLATTNTGELFF. The CDR3 nucleotides are TGCGCCAGCAGCTTGGCCACTACAAACACCGGGGAGCTGTTTTTT.

This clone was seen a few times. J is TRBJ1-1 and V is TRBV10-3, with D uncertain. The CDR3 has 13 amino acids. Germline V gives CDR1 ENHRY, CDR2 SYGVKD. Trimming pared 0 bases from V and 11 bases from J, leaving 13 bases between. This chain's CDR3 is CAISESTRRIAFF. CDR3 in DNA: TGTGCCATCAGTGAGTCGACTCGGCGGATCGCTTTCTTT.

The chain is built from TRBV19 and TRBJ1-5; maybe TRBD1 (6 bases). Germline V CDR1 and CDR2: LNHDA, SQIVND (reference sequence). V dropped 6 bases and J dropped 0 bases, with 15 bases sitting between them. The CDR3 runs to 16 residues. The CDR3 reads CASRSGQPYSNQPQHF. Written as DNA, the CDR3 is TGTGCCAGTAGGAGCGGACAGCCCTATAGCAATCAGCCCCAGCATTTT. Full variable domain (remainder filled in from reference TRBV19 and TRBJ1-5): DGGITQSPKYLFRKEGQNVTLSCEQNLNHDAMYWYRQDPGQGLRLIYYSQIVNDFQKGDIAEGYSVSREKKESFPLTVTSAQKNPTAFYLCASRSGQPYSNQPQHFGDGTRLSIL.

The CDR3 sequence: CSVGSQGDQPQHF. In DNA form, the CDR3 reads TGCAGCGTTGGTTCGCAGGGTGATCAGCCCCAGCATTTT. The chain carries TRBV29-1 and TRBJ1-5, with TRBD1 as a possible D gene (5 bases). Trimming took 4 bases from V and 5 from J, leaving 12 bases between them. The CDR3 contains 13 residues. Germline CDR1 SQVTM, CDR2 ANQGSEA.

V and J are TRBV7-3 and TRBJ2-3; D is possibly TRBD1 (6 bases). The germline V gene encodes CDR1 SGHTA and CDR2 FQGTGA. There are 15 residues in the CDR3. Trimming removed 5 bases from V and 6 bases from J, with 18 bases in between. The DNA for the CDR3 is TGTGCCAGCAGCCAAGTAGCAGGGGCGAGGGATACGCAGTATTTT. This gives the protein CASSQVAGARDTQYF.

The V gene is TRBV2, the J gene TRBJ1-6; TRBD1 agrees at 8 bases. J lost 10 bases, V lost 6 bases, and 11 bases had no gene match. This CDR3 is 15 amino acids long. The germline gives CDR1 SNHLY, CDR2 FYNNEI. CDR3 residues: CASSEPGQGRSPLHF. Here the CDR3 DNA reads TGTGCCAGCAGCGAACCAGGACAGGGAAGATCACCCCTCCACTTT.

The chain combines TRBV7-2 with TRBJ2-2; 7 bases agree with TRBD1. The CDR3 runs 16 residues. Germline CDR1 is SGHTA and CDR2 is FQGNSA. The junction had 5 bases not matched to a gene; V was cut back by 3 bases and J by 1 base. CDR3 region: CASSFRTGQNTGELFF. In DNA, the CDR3 is TGTGCCAGCAGCTTCCGGACAGGACAGAACACCGGGGAGCTGTTTTTT.

The rearrangement joins TRBV29-1 to TRBJ1-5, with TRBD1 matching 8 bases. This CDR3 has 14 residues. V was clipped by 5 bases and J by 3 bases; unmatched bases: 6. Germline V gives CDR1 SQVTM, CDR2 ANQGSEA. The CDR3 here is CSVSGTGVNQPQHF. The CDR3 DNA is TGCAGCGTTTCCGGGACAGGCGTCAATCAGCCCCAGCATTTT.

This clone was observed a single time. The rearrangement joins TRBV6-6 to TRBJ1-1; 9 bases fit TRBD1. V lost 5 bases, J lost 5 bases, and 9 bases stayed unmatched. This CDR3 region has 15 residues. The germline CDR1 and CDR2 sequences are MNHNY and SVGAGI (reference sequence). Here the CDR3 reads CASSPPGQGETEAFF. In DNA form, the CDR3 reads TGTGCCAGCAGTCCCCCGGGACAGGGAGAAACTGAAGCTTTCTTT.

This rearrangement joins TRBV7-6 to TRBJ2-3; 15 nucleotides align to TRBD2. Looked up from germline, CDR1 is SGHVS and CDR2 is FNYEAQ. The CDR3 covers 17 residues. The V and J ends lost 5 bases and 6 bases, in that order; junction bases with no gene match: 9. CDR3 coding DNA: TGTGCCAGCAGCACGCGGACTAGCGGGGGGGATCAGGATACGCAGTATTTT. As protein: CASSTRTSGGDQDTQYF.

The gene calls are TRBV9 and TRBJ2-7; 12 nucleotides align to TRBD1. The CDR3 length is 18 residues. Germline V gene lookup returns CDR1 SGDLS and CDR2 YYNGEE. V lost 4 bases to trimming and J lost 4 bases; unmatched junction nucleotides: 15. CDR3 in amino acids: CASSPGRKGQGAGYEQYF. Here the CDR3 DNA reads TGTGCCAGCAGCCCCGGTAGGAAGGGACAGGGGGCCGGGTACGAGCAGTACTTC.

The table lists this clone with a few counts. The CDR3 region is CASSLLRGSYNEQFF. The DNA for the CDR3 is TGTGCCAGCAGCTTACTAAGGGGCTCCTACAATGAGCAGTTCTTC. The V call is TRBV7-3, the J call TRBJ2-1; D is perhaps TRBD1 (5 bases). Germline assignment: CDR1 SGHTA and CDR2 FQGTGA. Trimming took 2 bases from V and 0 from J, leaving 8 bases between them. The CDR3 totals 15 residues.

V gene TRBV2 combines with J gene TRBJ1-6; TRBD1 matches at 7 bases. The junction had 6 bases not matched to a gene; V was cut back by 6 bases and J by 7 bases. The CDR3 runs 14 residues. Germline values: CDR1 SNHLY, CDR2 FYNNEI. The CDR3 sequence: CASRRQGDNSPLHF. In nucleotides, the CDR3 is TGTGCCAGCAGGAGACAGGGCGACAATTCACCCCTCCACTTT. The variable domain in full, with the rest retrieved from reference TRBV2 and TRBJ1-6, is EPEVTQTPSHQVTQMGQEVILRCVPISNHLYFYWYRQILGQKVEFLVSFYNNEISEKSEIFDDQFSVERPDGSNFTLKIRSTKLEDSAMYFCASRRQGDNSPLHFGNGTRLTVT.

CDR3 nucleotides: TGTGCCAGCAGTGAAGTAATCGGGGGGGATTTCCACGAGCAGTACTTC. Its protein product is CASSEVIGGDFHEQYF. The chain has TRBV6-1 and TRBJ2-7, with TRBD2 matching over 8 bases. CDR3 length: 16 residues. Germline V gives CDR1 MNHNS, CDR2 SASEGT. Trimming at V came to 1 base and at J to 5 bases, leaving 10 bases not matched to a gene.